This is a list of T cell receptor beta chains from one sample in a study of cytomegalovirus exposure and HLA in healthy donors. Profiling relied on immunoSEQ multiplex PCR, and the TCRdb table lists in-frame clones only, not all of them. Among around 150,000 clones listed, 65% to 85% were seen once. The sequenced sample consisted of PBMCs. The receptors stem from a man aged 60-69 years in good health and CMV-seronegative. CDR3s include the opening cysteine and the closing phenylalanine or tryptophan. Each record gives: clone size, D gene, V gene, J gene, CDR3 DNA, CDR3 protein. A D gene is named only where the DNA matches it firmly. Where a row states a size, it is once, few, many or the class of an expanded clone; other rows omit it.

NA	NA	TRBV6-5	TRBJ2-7	TGTGCCAGCAGTATGGGGGCGCAGTACTTC	CASSMGAQYF
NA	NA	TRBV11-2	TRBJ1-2	TGTGCCAGCAGCTCCCAAGCGGGGGTGAGTGGCTACACCTTC	CASSSQAGVSGYTF
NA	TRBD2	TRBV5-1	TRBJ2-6	TGCGCCAGCAGCCCTGGGACTAGCGGAAATTCTGGGGCCAACGTCCTGACTTTC	CASSPGTSGNSGANVLTF
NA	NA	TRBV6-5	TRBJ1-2	TGTGCCAGCAGTCACCTACAGCCTACAGACCACGGCTACACCTTC	CASSHLQPTDHGYTF
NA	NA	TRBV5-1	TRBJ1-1	TGCGCCAGCAGCTCTCAGGGGAACACTGAAGCTTTCTTT	CASSSQGNTEAFF
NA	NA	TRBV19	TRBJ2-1	TGTGCCAGTAGTGCGGACTCCCTAAGCGGTGAGCAGTTCTTC	CASSADSLSGEQFF
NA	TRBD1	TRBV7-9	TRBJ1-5	TGTGCCAGCAGCCCGGGACAGGGGGGCCAGCCCCAGCATTTT	CASSPGQGGQPQHF
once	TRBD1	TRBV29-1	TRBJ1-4	TGCAGCGTTGGACAGGGAGGAGATGAAAAACTGTTTTTT	CSVGQGGDEKLFF
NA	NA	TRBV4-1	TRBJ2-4	TGCGCCAGCGGAGGAAACAGGGTTGGCATTCAGTACTTC	CASGGNRVGIQYF
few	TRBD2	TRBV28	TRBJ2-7	TGTGCCAGCAGCCGGGAGACTAGCGGGAGGGCATTTGCTTACGAGCAGTACTTC	CASSRETSGRAFAYEQYF
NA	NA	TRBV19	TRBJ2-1	TGTGCCAGTAGTATCGGCGGGAACAATGAGCAGTTCTTC	CASSIGGNNEQFF
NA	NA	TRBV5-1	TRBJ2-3	TGCGCCAGCAGCTTTCAGGCCCCGGAAGGCACAGATACGCAGTATTTT	CASSFQAPEGTDTQYF
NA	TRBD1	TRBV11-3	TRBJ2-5	TGTGCCAGCAGCTTAACCCAGGGGGCGGGAGAGACCCAGTACTTC	CASSLTQGAGETQYF
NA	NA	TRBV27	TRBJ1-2	TGTGCCAGCAGTGAATGGCCAACCAACTATGGCTACACCTTC	CASSEWPTNYGYTF
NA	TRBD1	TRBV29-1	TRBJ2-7	TGCAGCGCCCGACAGGGTAACGAGCAGTACTTC	CSARQGNEQYF
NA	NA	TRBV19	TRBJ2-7	TGTGCCAGTAGTCGGGGGACGCGGGACCGGCAGTACTTC	CASSRGTRDRQYF
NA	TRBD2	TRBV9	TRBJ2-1	TGTGCCAGCAGCGTCTCGACTAGCGGGGGGGCCTTGTTCTTC	CASSVSTSGGALFF
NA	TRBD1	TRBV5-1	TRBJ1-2	TGCGCCAGCAGCCCAGACAGGGCCTCCTATGGCTACACCTTC	CASSPDRASYGYTF
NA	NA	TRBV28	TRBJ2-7	TGTGCCAGCAGACGACAGTGGGCCTACGAGCAGTACTTC	CASRRQWAYEQYF
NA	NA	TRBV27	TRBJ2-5	TGTGCCAGCAGCCCTCTGGACTATCAAGAGACCCAGTACTTC	CASSPLDYQETQYF
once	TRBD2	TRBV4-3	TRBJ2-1	TGCGCCAGCAGCCTCCAAGCGGGAACTAATGAGCAGTTCTTC	CASSLQAGTNEQFF
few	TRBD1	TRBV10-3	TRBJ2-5	TGTGCCATCAGTGAGTCCCCCGGACAGGGCCAAGAGACCCAGTACTTC	CAISESPGQGQETQYF
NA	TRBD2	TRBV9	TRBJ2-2	TGTGCCAGCAGCGTAGGGGAGGGCCCCGGGGAGCTGTTTTTT	CASSVGEGPGELFF
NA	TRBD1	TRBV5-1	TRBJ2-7	TGCGCCAGCAGCGGAATGACAGGGGGCTACGAGCAGTACTTC	CASSGMTGGYEQYF
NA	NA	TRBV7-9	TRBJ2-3	TGTGCCAGCAGCTACCGACTGACAGATACGCAGTATTTT	CASSYRLTDTQYF
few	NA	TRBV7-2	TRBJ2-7	TGTGCCAGCAGCTTAGGGGGGGACCCTGGCGAGCAGTACTTC	CASSLGGDPGEQYF
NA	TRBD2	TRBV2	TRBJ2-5	TGTGCCAGCTCGACCGGGACTAGCGGGGGGGCCCGGGAGACCCAGTACTTC	CASSTGTSGGARETQYF
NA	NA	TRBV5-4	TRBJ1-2	TGTGCCAGCAGCTCCGGGACAAATAACTATGGCTACACCTTC	CASSSGTNNYGYTF
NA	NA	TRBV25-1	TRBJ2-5	TGTGCCAGCAGCAGGGGAAGGTTAAGCAACCAAGAGACCCAGTACTTC	CASSRGRLSNQETQYF
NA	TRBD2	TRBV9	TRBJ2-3	TGTGCCAGCAGCGTAGCTGGGAGGGGCACAGATACGCAGTATTTT	CASSVAGRGTDTQYF
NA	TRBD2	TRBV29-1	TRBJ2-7	TGCAGCGCATCCGGGACTACCGGCGAGCAGTACTTC	CSASGTTGEQYF
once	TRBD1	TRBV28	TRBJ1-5	TGTGCCAGCAGTCCCGGACAGGCTGGGGGTCAGCCCCAGCATTTT	CASSPGQAGGQPQHF
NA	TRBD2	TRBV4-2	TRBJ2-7	TGTGCCAGCAGCCATGGACTAGCGGGGGACTACGAGCAGTACTTC	CASSHGLAGDYEQYF
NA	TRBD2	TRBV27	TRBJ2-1	TGTGCCAGCAGTCCTCCTAGCGGGTACAACAATGAGCAGTTCTTC	CASSPPSGYNNEQFF
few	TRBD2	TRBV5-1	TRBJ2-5	TGCGCCAGCAGCTTGGGAGCCGGGGGGATACAAGAGACCCAGTACTTC	CASSLGAGGIQETQYF
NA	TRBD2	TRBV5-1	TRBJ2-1	TGCGCCAGCAACTACGGGACTAGCGAGGAGCAGTTCTTC	CASNYGTSEEQFF
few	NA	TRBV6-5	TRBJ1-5	TGTGCCAGCAGTTACAGGGAGGGGCAGCCCCAGCATTTT	CASSYREGQPQHF
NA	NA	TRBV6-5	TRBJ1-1	TGTGCCAGCAGTTTCGGTGTCCGACAGAACACTGAAGCTTTCTTT	CASSFGVRQNTEAFF
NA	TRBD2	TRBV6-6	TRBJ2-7	TGTGCCAGCAGTGGCCCCTCCCCGGGGGGGGCAAGCGAGCAGTACTTC	CASSGPSPGGASEQYF
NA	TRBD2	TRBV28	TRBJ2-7	TGTGCCAGCAGGCTGGGGGGGGGTGGGGGGTCGTCCTACGAGCAGTACTTC	CASRLGGGGGSSYEQYF
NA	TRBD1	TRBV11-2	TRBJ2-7	TGTGCCAGCAGCTCCGCCCAGGGGGACGAGCAGTACTTC	CASSSAQGDEQYF
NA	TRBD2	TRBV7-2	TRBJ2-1	TGTGCCAGCAGTATTAGCGGGGGGGCCTACAATGAGCAGTTCTTC	CASSISGGAYNEQFF
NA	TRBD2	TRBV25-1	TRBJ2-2	TGTGCCAGCAGTGAATATGGGAGGGGATACACCGGGGAGCTGTTTTTT	CASSEYGRGYTGELFF
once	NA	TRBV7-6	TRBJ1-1	TGTGCCAGCAGACCAGGAGGGCAGAACACTGAAGCTTTCTTT	CASRPGGQNTEAFF
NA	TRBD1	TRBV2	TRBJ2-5	TGTGCCAGCAGGGTCAACAGGGGTGGGGAGACCCAGTACTTC	CASRVNRGGETQYF
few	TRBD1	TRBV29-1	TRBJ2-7	TGCAGCGTTGAAGAAAGACAGGGCGGAGACTACGAGCAGTACTTC	CSVEERQGGDYEQYF
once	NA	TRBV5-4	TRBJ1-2	TGTGCCAGCAGCTCCCAGGGGATCAACTATGGCTACACCTTC	CASSSQGINYGYTF
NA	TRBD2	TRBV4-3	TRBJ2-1	TGCGCCAGCAGCCAAGTTTTGCTAAGCGGGAGGGGGAATGAGCAGTTCTTC	CASSQVLLSGRGNEQFF
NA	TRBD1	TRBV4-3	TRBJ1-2	TGCGCCAGCAGCCAGGCTCCGGACAGGGTGAACTATGGCTACACCTTC	CASSQAPDRVNYGYTF
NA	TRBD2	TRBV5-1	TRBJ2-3	TGCGCCGTCAACGAAGCGGGGGGTATCACAGATACGCAGTATTTT	CAVNEAGGITDTQYF
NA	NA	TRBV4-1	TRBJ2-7	TGCGCCAGCAGCCAAGCTCAACGGCAGGGGACCTACGAGCAGTACTTC	CASSQAQRQGTYEQYF
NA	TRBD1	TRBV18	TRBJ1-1	TGTGCCAGCTTCCCTGAGGAGGGGGCCGGAACTGAAGCTTTCTTT	CASFPEEGAGTEAFF